The clone carrying this T cell receptor beta chain was counted a few times. Its antigen is as yet unknown. Per donor, one heparinised blood draw averaged roughly 110 mL. This sample was taken from a study of beta chain features in type 1 diabetes. General study results and limits: Patients and controls would share equally any PCR tilt toward shorter templates. The study found fewer insertions and more deletions at VDJ junctions in type 1 diabetes patients.

Isolated RNA was reverse transcribed in full, so expressed TCRB transcripts were sequenced. The average output of naive, central memory and regulatory T cell samples was approximately 3.7 million reads. TCRdb's copy holds only in-frame clones and misses some; the assay was immunoSEQ multiplex PCR. Here the sample spans over 150,000 clones, less than 15% being singletons. The CDR3 contains 18 residues. Between the trimmed V and J ends, which lost 0 bases and 7 bases, there was a span of 25 bases. The germline V gene encodes CDR1 SGHRS and CDR2 YFSETQ. The TCR originated in a woman aged 18 to 35 in good health. The chain links TRBV5-1 to TRBJ2-5; TRBD2 might be the D (6 bases). The sample comprised central memory CD4+ T cells from blood. This CDR3 is CASSLESRDSARFATQYF. DNA for the CDR3: TGCGCCAGCAGCTTGGAATCCCGGGACTCCGCTCGGTTTGCGACCCAGTACTTC.